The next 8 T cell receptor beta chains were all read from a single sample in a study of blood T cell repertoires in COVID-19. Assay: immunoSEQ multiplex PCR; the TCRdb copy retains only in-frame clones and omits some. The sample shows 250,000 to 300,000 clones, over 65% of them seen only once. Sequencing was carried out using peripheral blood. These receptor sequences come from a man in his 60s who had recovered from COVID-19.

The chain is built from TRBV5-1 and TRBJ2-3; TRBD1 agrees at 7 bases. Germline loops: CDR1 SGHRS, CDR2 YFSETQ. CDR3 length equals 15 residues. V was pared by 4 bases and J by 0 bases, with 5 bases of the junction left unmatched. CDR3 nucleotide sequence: TGCGCCAGCAGCAGCCACAGGGGAAGCACAGATACGCAGTATTTT. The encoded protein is CASSSHRGSTDTQYF.

CDR3 residues: CASSLDSFGEQYF. DNA of the CDR3: TGTGCCAGCAGCTTAGATTCATTCGGGGAGCAGTACTTC. The chain is built from TRBV11-2 and TRBJ2-7, with unresolved D. Trimming removed 0 bases at V and 7 bases at J, with 10 bases between. CDR1 is SGHAT and CDR2 is FQNNGV in the germline V gene. The length of the CDR3 is 13 residues.

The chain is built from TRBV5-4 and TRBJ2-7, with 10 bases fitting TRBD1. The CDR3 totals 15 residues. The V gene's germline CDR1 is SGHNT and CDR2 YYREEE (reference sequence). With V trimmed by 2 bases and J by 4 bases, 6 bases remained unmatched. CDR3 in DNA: TGTGCCAGCAGCTTCGGGACAGGGGCCATTTACGAGCAGTACTTC. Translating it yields CASSFGTGAIYEQYF.

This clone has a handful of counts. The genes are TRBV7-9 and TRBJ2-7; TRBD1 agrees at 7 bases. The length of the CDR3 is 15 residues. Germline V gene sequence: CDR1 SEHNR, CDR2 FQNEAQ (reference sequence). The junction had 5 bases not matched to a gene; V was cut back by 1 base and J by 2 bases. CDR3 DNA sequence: TGTGCCAGCAGCTTAGGGGGGACAGCAACCTACGAGCAGTACTTC. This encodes CASSLGGTATYEQYF.

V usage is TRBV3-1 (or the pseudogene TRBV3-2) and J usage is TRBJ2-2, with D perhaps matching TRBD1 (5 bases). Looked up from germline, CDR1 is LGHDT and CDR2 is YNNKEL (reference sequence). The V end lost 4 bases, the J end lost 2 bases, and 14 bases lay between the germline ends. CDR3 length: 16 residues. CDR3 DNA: TGTGCCAGCAGCCCGTTTCCCGACAGAAACACCGGGGAGCTGTTTTTT. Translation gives CASSPFPDRNTGELFF.

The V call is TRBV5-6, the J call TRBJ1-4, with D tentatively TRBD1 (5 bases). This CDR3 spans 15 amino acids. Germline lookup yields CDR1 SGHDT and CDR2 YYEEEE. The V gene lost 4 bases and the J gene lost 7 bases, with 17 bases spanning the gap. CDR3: CASSPYNKGFEKLFF. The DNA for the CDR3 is TGTGCCAGCAGCCCGTATAACAAGGGGTTTGAAAAACTGTTTTTT.

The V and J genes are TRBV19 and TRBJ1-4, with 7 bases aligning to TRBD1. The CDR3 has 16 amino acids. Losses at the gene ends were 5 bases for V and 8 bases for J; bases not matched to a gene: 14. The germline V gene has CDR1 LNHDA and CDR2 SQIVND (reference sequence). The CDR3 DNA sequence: TGTGCCAGTAGTGCCCTTGCCCCGGGACAGCGGGAAAAACTGTTTTTT. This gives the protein CASSALAPGQREKLFF.

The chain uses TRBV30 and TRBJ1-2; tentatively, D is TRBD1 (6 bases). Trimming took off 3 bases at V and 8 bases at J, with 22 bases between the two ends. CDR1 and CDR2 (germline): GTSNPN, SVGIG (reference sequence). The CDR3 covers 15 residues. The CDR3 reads CAWRFYQQGGKGYTF. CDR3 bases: TGTGCCTGGAGGTTCTATCAACAGGGTGGGAAAGGCTACACCTTC.